This T cell receptor beta chain was identified during a study of T-cell reconstitution after alpha-beta-depleted transplantation in children. The TCRbeta library was prepared with unique molecular identifiers. TCRdb reprocessed the PCR reads via MiXCR and lists one record per CDR3 protein. The top ten hold more than 25% of the sample, which has about 980,000 distinct CDR3 sequences, 25% to 35% seen once. Overall study results and limits: Expanded graft clones, several hundred of them, were reportedly the source of alpha-beta T cells about two months after transplant.

V gave up 5 bases and J gave up 1 base; unmatched junction bases: 9. The CDR3 sequence is 17 residues long. Germline V gene data show CDR1 as LNHNV and CDR2 as YYDKDF (reference sequence). Comment on this clonotype: Its antigen is unidentified.

The sample was PBMCs, mostly from graft donor cells, taken 360 days after TCRalphabeta/CD19-depleted stem cell transplant. The sequence derives from a boy under two years old who had a stem cell transplant for SCID, so the T cells may come from the graft donor. The genes are TRBV15 and TRBJ1-3; 9 bases line up with TRBD1. This CDR3 is CATSPGLGTGSGNTIYF. CDR3 coding DNA: TGTGCCACCAGCCCTGGTCTCGGGACAGGGTCTGGAAACACCATATATTTT.